This passage covers 20 T cell receptor beta chains from one sample sequenced in a study of beta chain features in type 1 diabetes (dated by TCRdb to the late 2010s). Library generation was performed with the immunoSEQ multiplex PCR assay. All of the isolated RNA was reverse transcribed with the High Capacity cDNA Reverse Transcription Kit, so expressed TCRB transcripts were sequenced. TCRdb limited this immuneACCESS table to in-frame rearrangements with V and J called. A share of clones is missing; checked studies link under half to unresolved V genes, and the rest is unexplained. Counted in this sample were approximately 150,000 clones; 9.5% to 10% of them appeared once. Around 0.65% of the sample is held by the ten biggest clonotypes. Sequenced sample: central memory CD4+ T cells from blood. All receptors derive from a woman in her thirties or forties in good health.

This clone appeared a few times. The chain links TRBV25-1 to TRBJ2-5; no firm D call. Trimming took 3 bases from V and 3 from J, leaving 8 bases between them. The CDR3 spans 13 residues. Germline V gene lookup returns CDR1 MGHDK and CDR2 SYGVNS. CDR3 sequence: CASSEVAKETQYF. CDR3 nucleotide sequence: TGTGCCAGCAGTGAGGTGGCAAAAGAGACCCAGTACTTC.

The chain uses TRBV5-1 and TRBJ1-3; D is unclear. CDR1 and CDR2 from the germline V gene are SGHRS and YFSETQ. The V gene lost 4 bases and the J gene lost 0 bases, with 8 bases spanning the gap. The CDR3 covers 14 residues. In DNA form, the CDR3 reads TGCGCCAGCAGCCGACTGCCCTCTGGAAACACCATATATTTT. Amino acids: CASSRLPSGNTIYF.

J is TRBJ1-5 and V is TRBV7-2; D gene uncertain. This CDR3 has 12 residues. The germline V and J ends were trimmed by 4 bases and 3 bases, with 4 bases remaining between them. Germline V gene sequence: CDR1 SGHTA, CDR2 FQGNSA. CDR3 sequence: CASSSYNQPQHF. The CDR3, as DNA: TGTGCCAGCAGCTCTTACAATCAGCCCCAGCATTTT.

This clone showed up many times. V and J are TRBV6-1 and TRBJ1-1; 11 bases match TRBD1. Germline V CDR1 and CDR2: MNHNS, SASEGT. The CDR3 has 14 amino acids. DNA of the CDR3: TGTGTCGGGAAGATGGGACAGGGGGATACTGAAGCTTTCTTT. Translating gives CVGKMGQGDTEAFF.

The table lists this clone with a few counts. This rearrangement joins TRBV2 to TRBJ2-3; 9 nucleotides line up with TRBD2. This CDR3 spans 15 amino acids. The V gene's germline CDR1 is SNHLY and CDR2 FYNNEI. With 6 bases clipped from V and 4 bases from J, the junction kept 8 bases outside the gene matches. CDR3 loop: CASSRLRGGADTQYF. The CDR3 nucleotides read TGTGCCAGCAGCAGGTTGCGGGGGGGAGCAGATACGCAGTATTTT.

This clone has a handful of counts. The genes are TRBV7-9 and TRBJ1-1; D is possibly TRBD1 (6 bases). Germline lookup yields CDR1 SEHNR and CDR2 FQNEAQ (reference sequence). This CDR3 is built from 14 residues. Trimming shortened V by 2 bases and J by 5 bases, and 12 bases separated the two germline ends. CDR3 region: CASSLTTGKTEAFF. CDR3 coding DNA: TGTGCCAGCAGCTTAACCACAGGGAAGACTGAAGCTTTCTTT.

This clone was found a few times. The genes are TRBV19 and TRBJ2-7; D not resolved. CDR1 is LNHDA, CDR2 SQIVND, per germline (reference sequence). CDR3 length equals 13 residues. Between the trimmed V and J ends, which lost 5 bases and 10 bases, there was a span of 18 bases. The CDR3 here is CASSALAAPVQYF. The CDR3 DNA follows: TGTGCCAGTAGTGCTCTCGCGGCTCCCGTACAGTACTTC.

In its sample, this clone was seen a few times. The chain carries TRBV5-4 and TRBJ2-2; a possible D gene is TRBD2 (6 bases). The germline V gene encodes CDR1 SGHNT and CDR2 YYREEE (reference sequence). V shed 0 bases and J shed 1 base, with 10 bases lying between them. The CDR3 contains 16 residues. For the CDR3, the DNA is TGTGCCAGCAGCTTGGATGCGGGGATGAACACCGGGGAGCTGTTTTTT. Encoded protein: CASSLDAGMNTGELFF.

The chain couples TRBV19 to TRBJ2-5; 9 nucleotides align to TRBD1. Near its end, the DNA agrees better with TRBJ2-7, so the J call may be wrong. CDR3 length equals 13 residues. CDR1 LNHDA and CDR2 SQIVND come from the germline V gene (reference sequence). The CDR3 protein is CASSIRTGDEQYF. CDR3 DNA: TGTGCCAGTAGTATCCGGACAGGGGACGAGCAGTACTTC.

The CDR3 region has the DNA TGTGCCAGCTCCCCGACAGGGGGCGAGGATTCACCCCTCCACTTT. This sequence encodes CASSPTGGEDSPLHF. The chain is built from TRBV18 and TRBJ1-6, with TRBD1 identical over 10 bases. Germline V gene sequence: CDR1 KGHSH, CDR2 LQKENI. The junction had 7 bases not matched to a gene; V was cut back by 6 bases and J by 8 bases. CDR3 size: 15 residues.

The chain recombines TRBV5-1 with TRBJ1-1, with a weak D call TRBD1 (5 bases). Germline CDR1 reads SGHRS; CDR2 reads YFSETQ. V lost 0 bases to trimming and J lost 5 bases, with 8 bases between them. This CDR3 is built from 13 residues. CDR3 sequence reads: CASSLEGWTEAFF. The CDR3 DNA reads TGCGCCAGCAGCTTGGAGGGGTGGACTGAAGCTTTCTTT.

In its sample, this clone was seen many times. The gene calls are TRBV15 and TRBJ2-5; perhaps TRBD2 as D (6 bases). CDR3 length: 16 amino acids. V lost 1 base and J lost 0, with 12 bases in between. Germline assignment: CDR1 LNHNV and CDR2 YYDKDF (reference sequence). CDR3 DNA sequence: TGTGCCACCAGCAGAGGCGGCGGGGACGACCAAGAGACCCAGTACTTC. It codes for CATSRGGGDDQETQYF.

This clone was recorded a few times. CDR3: CASSLVARDYGYTF. The CDR3 DNA is TGTGCCAGCAGCTTAGTTGCCAGGGACTATGGCTACACCTTC. The chain employs TRBV7-2 and TRBJ1-2; D possibly corresponds to TRBD1 (5 bases). The CDR3 runs to 14 residues. Trimming took 1 base from V and 3 from J, leaving 9 bases between them. Germline loops: CDR1 SGHTA, CDR2 FQGNSA.

Only a few counts were recorded for this clone. The J gene is TRBJ2-7, the V gene TRBV11-2, with D tentatively TRBD1 (6 bases). This CDR3 spans 16 amino acids. The V end was cut by 1 base, the J end by 1 base, with 14 bases between. CDR1 and CDR2 from the germline V gene are SGHAT and FQNNGV. The CDR3 loop is CASSLGGGHLSYEQYF. CDR3 DNA sequence: TGTGCCAGCAGCTTAGGAGGGGGACACCTTTCCTACGAGCAGTACTTC.

The chain joins TRBV7-9 to TRBJ1-1; D gene unclear. This CDR3 has 14 residues. Germline CDR1 reads SEHNR; CDR2 reads FQNEAQ (reference sequence). Trimming shortened V by 4 bases and J by 7 bases, and 16 bases separated the two germline ends. The CDR3 DNA is TGTGCCAGCAGCTCTAGGGTAGCGGGAGATGAAGCTTTCTTT. Translation gives CASSSRVAGDEAFF.

The sample holds a few counts of this clone. The J gene is TRBJ2-1, the V gene TRBV28; 10 bases match TRBD1. Germline assignment: CDR1 MDHEN and CDR2 SYDVKM. This CDR3 spans 17 amino acids. The J segment lost 11 bases and the V segment lost 2 bases, leaving 15 bases of the junction unmatched. CDR3 in DNA: TGTGCCAGCAGTTTAGGACAGGGGGACCTCTTCGGGTCCCAGCAGTTCTTC. Its protein is CASSLGQGDLFGSQQFF. The full variable domain, rest sourced from reference TRBV28 and TRBJ2-1, is DVKVTQSSRYLVKRTGEKVFLECVQDMDHENMFWYRQDPGLGLRLIYFSYDVKMKEKGDIPEGYSVSREKKERFSLILESASTNQTSMYLCASSLGQGDLFGSQQFFGPGTRLTVL.

V gene TRBV5-4 combines with J gene TRBJ1-1, with D hard to call. The length of the CDR3 is 15 residues. Trimming took off 3 bases at V and 2 bases at J, with 14 bases between the two ends. Germline values: CDR1 SGHNT, CDR2 YYREEE (reference sequence). CDR3 protein: CASSSRVDGNTEAFF. In DNA, the CDR3 is TGTGCCAGCAGCTCGAGGGTGGACGGAAACACTGAAGCTTTCTTT.

This chain joins TRBV5-5 and TRBJ2-3; 7 positions match TRBD2. Germline values: CDR1 SGHKS, CDR2 YYEKEE (reference sequence). V shed 4 bases and J 2 bases; nucleotides not matched to a gene: 7. This CDR3 has 15 residues. The CDR3 DNA reads as TGTGCCAGCAGCGGGACTATCGGGATCACAGATACGCAGTATTTT. Protein product: CASSGTIGITDTQYF.

The V call is TRBV18, the J call TRBJ1-5, with 11 bases that match TRBD1. Trimming cost V 1 base and J 5 bases; bases outside gene matches: 1. Germline V gene sequence: CDR1 KGHSH, CDR2 LQKENI. This CDR3 has 15 amino acids. The CDR3 nucleotides read TGTGCCAGCTCACCACGGACAGGGGGCGATCAGCCCCAGCATTTT. This sequence encodes CASSPRTGGDQPQHF.

This clone was found a few times. The rearrangement uses TRBV6-1 and TRBJ2-1; TRBD2 is a possible D gene (6 bases). This CDR3 is 15 amino acids long. CDR1 and CDR2 (germline): MNHNS, SASEGT. V dropped 7 bases and J dropped 2 bases, with 15 bases sitting between them. As DNA, the CDR3 is TGTGCCAGCACAACCCCATCGGGGGCCTACAATGAGCAGTTCTTC. This gives the protein CASTTPSGAYNEQFF.